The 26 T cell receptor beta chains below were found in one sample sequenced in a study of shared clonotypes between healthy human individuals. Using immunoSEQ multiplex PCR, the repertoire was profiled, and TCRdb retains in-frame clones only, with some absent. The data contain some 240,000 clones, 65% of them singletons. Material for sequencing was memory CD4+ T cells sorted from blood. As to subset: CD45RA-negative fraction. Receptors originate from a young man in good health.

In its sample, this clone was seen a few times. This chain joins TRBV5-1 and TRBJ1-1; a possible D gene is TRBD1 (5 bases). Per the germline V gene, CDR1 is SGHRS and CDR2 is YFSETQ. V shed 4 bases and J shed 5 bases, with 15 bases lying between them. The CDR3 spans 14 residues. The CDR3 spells CASSRTGGGTEAFF. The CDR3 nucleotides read TGCGCCAGCAGCCGGACGGGGGGAGGGACTGAAGCTTTCTTT.

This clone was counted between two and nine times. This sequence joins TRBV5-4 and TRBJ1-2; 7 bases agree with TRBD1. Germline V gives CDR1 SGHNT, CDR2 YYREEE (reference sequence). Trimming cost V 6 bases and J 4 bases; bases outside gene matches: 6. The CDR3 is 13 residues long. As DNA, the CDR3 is TGTGCCAGCACCACGACAGGGTCCTATGGCTACACCTTC. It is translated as CASTTTGSYGYTF.

CDR3 in amino acids: CASSGQEGSQAFF. The DNA for the CDR3 is TGTGCCAGCAGCGGACAGGAAGGTAGTCAAGCTTTCTTT. The chain uses TRBV7-3 and TRBJ1-1; 7 nucleotides line up with TRBD1. CDR3 length equals 13 residues. The V and J ends lost 5 bases and 9 bases, in that order; junction bases with no gene match: 9. Germline V gives CDR1 SGHTA, CDR2 FQGTGA.

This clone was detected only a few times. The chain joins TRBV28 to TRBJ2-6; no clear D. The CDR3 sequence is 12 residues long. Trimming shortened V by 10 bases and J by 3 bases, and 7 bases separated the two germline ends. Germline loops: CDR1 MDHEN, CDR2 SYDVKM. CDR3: CATNFGANVLTF. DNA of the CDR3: TGTGCCACCAATTTTGGGGCCAACGTCCTGACTTTC.

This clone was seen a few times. Here the CDR3 DNA reads TGTGCCAGCAGTGAATTCCAGAACTATGGCTACACCTTC. Translating gives CASSEFQNYGYTF. The V call is TRBV6-1, the J call TRBJ1-2, with unresolved D. V lost 2 bases and J 2 bases, leaving 6 bases between the germline ends. This CDR3 has 13 amino acids. CDR1 MNHNS and CDR2 SASEGT come from the germline V gene.

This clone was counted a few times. CDR3 region: CATSREGWGAAEAFF. The CDR3 nucleotides read TGTGCCACCAGCAGAGAAGGTTGGGGGGCGGCTGAAGCTTTCTTT. This chain uses TRBV15 with TRBJ1-1; possibly TRBD1 for D (6 bases). Trimming removed 0 bases from V and 6 bases from J, with 14 bases in between. CDR1 and CDR2 from the germline V gene are LNHNV and YYDKDF (reference sequence). This CDR3 is 15 amino acids long.

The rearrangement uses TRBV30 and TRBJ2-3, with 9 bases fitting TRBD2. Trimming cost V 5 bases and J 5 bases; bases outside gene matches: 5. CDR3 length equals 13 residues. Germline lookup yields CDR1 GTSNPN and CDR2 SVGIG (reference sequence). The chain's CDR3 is CAWCWTSEDTQYF. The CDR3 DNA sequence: TGTGCCTGGTGCTGGACTAGCGAAGATACGCAGTATTTT.

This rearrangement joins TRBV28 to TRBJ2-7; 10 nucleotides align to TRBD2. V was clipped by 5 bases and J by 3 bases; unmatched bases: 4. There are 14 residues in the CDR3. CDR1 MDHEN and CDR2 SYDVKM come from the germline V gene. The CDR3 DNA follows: TGTGCCAGCAGTCCGGGACTAGCGAACTACGAGCAGTACTTC. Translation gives CASSPGLANYEQYF.

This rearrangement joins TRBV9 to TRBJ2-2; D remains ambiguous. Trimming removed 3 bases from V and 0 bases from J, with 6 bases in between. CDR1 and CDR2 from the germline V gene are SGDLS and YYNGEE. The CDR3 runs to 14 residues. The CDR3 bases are TGTGCCAGCAGCGGCCTGACGAACACCGGGGAGCTGTTTTTT. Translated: CASSGLTNTGELFF.

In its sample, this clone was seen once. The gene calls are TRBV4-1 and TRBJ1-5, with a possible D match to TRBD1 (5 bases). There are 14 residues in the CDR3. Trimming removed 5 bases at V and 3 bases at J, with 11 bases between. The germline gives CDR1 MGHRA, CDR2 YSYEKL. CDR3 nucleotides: TGCGCCAGCAGCTGGGGGGGAGCCAATCAGCCCCAGCATTTT. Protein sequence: CASSWGGANQPQHF.

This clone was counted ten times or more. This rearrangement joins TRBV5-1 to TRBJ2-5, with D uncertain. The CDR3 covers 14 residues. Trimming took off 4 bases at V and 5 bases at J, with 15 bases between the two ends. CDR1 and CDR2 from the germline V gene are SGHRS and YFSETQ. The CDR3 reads CASSNRNLAETQYF. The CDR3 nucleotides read TGCGCCAGCAGCAACCGGAACCTCGCGGAGACCCAGTACTTC.

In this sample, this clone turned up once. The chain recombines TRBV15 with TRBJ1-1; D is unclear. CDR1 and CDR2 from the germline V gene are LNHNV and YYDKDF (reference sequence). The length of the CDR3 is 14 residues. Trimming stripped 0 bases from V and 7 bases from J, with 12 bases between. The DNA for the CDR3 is TGTGCCACCAGCAGAGACAAAGTGGGAAGTGAAGCTTTCTTT. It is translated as CATSRDKVGSEAFF.

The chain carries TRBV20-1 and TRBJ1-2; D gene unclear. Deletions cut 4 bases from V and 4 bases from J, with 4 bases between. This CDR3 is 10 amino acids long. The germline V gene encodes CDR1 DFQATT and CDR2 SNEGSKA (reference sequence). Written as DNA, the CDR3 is TGCAGTGCTACGGGCTATGGCTACACCTTC. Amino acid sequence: CSATGYGYTF.

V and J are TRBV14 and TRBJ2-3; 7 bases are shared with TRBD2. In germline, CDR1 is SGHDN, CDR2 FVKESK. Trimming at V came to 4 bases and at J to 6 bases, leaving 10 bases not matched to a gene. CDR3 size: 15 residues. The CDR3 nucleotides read TGTGCCAGCAGCCTCCGAGCGGGGCGGGTGGATACGCAGTATTTT. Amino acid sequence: CASSLRAGRVDTQYF.

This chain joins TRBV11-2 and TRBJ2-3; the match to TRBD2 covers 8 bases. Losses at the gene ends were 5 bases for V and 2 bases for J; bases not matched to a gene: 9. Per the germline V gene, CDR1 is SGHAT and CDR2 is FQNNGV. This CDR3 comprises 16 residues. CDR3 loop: CASSNRAAGATDTQYF. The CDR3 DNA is TGTGCCAGCAGCAACAGGGCAGCGGGGGCCACAGATACGCAGTATTTT. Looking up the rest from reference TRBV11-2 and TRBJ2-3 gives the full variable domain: EAGVAQSPRYKIIEKRQSVAFWCNPISGHATLYWYQQILGQGPKLLIQFQNNGVVDDSQLPKDRFSAERLKGVDSTLKIQPAKLEDSAVYLCASSNRAAGATDTQYFGPGTRLTVL.

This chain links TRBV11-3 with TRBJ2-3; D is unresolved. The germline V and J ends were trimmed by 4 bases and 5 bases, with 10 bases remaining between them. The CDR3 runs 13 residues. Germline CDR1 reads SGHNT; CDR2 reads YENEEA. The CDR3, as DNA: TGTGCCAGCAGCTCGGCGTTTGGAGATACGCAGTATTTT. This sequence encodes CASSSAFGDTQYF.

The CDR3 DNA follows: TGTGCCAGCAGCGTAGAATGGGGGGCGGCGAACACCGGGGAGCTGTTTTTT. The encoded protein is CASSVEWGAANTGELFF. This chain uses TRBV9 with TRBJ2-2, with D perhaps given as TRBD1 or TRBD2 (6 bases each). The CDR3 spans 17 residues. Germline V lookup: CDR1 SGDLS, CDR2 YYNGEE. Trimming shortened V by 0 bases and J by 0 bases, and 12 bases separated the two germline ends.

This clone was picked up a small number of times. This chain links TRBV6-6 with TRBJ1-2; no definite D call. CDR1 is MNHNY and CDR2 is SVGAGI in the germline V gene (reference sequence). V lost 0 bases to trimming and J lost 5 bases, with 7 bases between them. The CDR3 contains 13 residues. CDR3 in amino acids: CASSYSGEYGYTF. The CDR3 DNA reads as TGTGCCAGCAGTTACTCAGGAGAATATGGCTACACCTTC.

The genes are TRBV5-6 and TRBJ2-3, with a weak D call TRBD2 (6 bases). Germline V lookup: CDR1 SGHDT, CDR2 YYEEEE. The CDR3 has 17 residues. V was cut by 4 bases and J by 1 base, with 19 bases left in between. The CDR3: CASSQLGVGEGTDTQYF. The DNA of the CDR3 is TGTGCCAGCAGCCAGCTGGGGGTAGGGGAGGGCACAGATACGCAGTATTTT.

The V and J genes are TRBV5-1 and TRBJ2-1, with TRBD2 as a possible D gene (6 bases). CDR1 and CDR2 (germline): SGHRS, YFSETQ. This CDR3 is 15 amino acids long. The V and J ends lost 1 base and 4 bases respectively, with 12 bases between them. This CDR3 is CASSLTGREYNEQFF. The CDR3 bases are TGCGCCAGCAGCTTGACGGGGCGGGAATACAATGAGCAGTTCTTC.

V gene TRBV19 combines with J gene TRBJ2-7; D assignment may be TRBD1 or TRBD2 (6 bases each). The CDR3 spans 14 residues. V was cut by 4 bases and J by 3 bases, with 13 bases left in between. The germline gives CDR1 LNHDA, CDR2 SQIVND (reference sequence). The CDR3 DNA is TGTGCCAGTAGTAGCAGGGGAGGATTCTACGAGCAGTACTTC. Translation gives CASSSRGGFYEQYF.

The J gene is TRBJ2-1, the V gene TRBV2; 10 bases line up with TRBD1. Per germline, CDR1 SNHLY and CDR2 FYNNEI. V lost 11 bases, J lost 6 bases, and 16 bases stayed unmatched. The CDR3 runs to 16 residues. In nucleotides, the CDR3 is TGTGCCTGCTCACTACTCGGGACAGGGGTGTCCAATGAGCAGTTCTTC. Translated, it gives CACSLLGTGVSNEQFF.

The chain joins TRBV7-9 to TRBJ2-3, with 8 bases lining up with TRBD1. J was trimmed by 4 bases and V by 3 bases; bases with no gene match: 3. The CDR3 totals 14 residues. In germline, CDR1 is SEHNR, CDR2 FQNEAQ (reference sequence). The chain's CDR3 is CASSFKQGADTQYF. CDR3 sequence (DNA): TGTGCCAGCAGCTTTAAACAGGGGGCAGATACGCAGTATTTT.

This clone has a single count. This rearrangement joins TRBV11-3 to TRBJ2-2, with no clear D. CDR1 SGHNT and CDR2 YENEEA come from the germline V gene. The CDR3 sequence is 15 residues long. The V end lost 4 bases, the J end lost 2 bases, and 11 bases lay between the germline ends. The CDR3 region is CASSYPLGNTGELFF. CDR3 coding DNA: TGTGCCAGCAGCTACCCGTTGGGCAACACCGGGGAGCTGTTTTTT.

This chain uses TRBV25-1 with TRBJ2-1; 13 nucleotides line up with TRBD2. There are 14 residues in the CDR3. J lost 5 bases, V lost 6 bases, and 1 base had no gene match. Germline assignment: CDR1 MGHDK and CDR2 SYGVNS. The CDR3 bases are TGTGCCAGCAGACTAGCGGGAGGGGACAATGAGCAGTTCTTC. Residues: CASRLAGGDNEQFF.

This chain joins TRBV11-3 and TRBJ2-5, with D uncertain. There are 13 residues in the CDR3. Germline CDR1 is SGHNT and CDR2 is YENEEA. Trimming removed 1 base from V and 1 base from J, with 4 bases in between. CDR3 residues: CASSLAVQETQYF. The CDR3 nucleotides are TGTGCCAGCAGCTTAGCGGTCCAAGAGACCCAGTACTTC. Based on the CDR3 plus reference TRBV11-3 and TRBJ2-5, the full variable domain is EAGVVQSPRYKIIEKKQPVAFWCNPISGHNTLYWYLQNLGQGPELLIRYENEEAVDDSQLPKDRFSAERLKGVDSTLKIQPAELGDSAVYLCASSLAVQETQYFGPGTRLLVL.